What follows are 28 T cell receptor beta chains derived from one specimen sequenced in a study of T cells after yellow fever vaccination. TCRdb reprocessed the 5' RACE reads with MiXCR, giving one entry per CDR3 protein. This table holds around 250,000 distinct CDR3 sequences, 6% to 7.5% found once. The sequencing here drew on CD4+ T cells sorted from PBMCs, taken 15 days after the yellow fever booster vaccination. The origin of the receptors is a man aged 25 to 45 who received the YFV17D yellow fever vaccine.

CDR3 in amino acids: CASSLPGQGTKDEQYF. CDR3 DNA: TGTGCCAGCAGTCTCCCGGGACAGGGAACTAAGGACGAGCAGTACTTC. This chain connects TRBV28 to TRBJ2-7; 9 nucleotides match TRBD1. The CDR3 consists of 16 residues. Trimming took 5 bases from V and 5 from J; bases not matched to a gene: 13. Germline CDR1 and CDR2: MDHEN and SYDVKM.

The rearrangement links TRBV23-1 to TRBJ2-2; D call uncertain. TRBV23-1 is known as an ORF, though its function is uncertain. V was shortened by 5 bases and J by 6 bases, with 10 bases between the two germline ends. This CDR3 is built from 13 residues. CDR3 residues: CASSIGGAGELFF. In DNA, the CDR3 is TGCGCCAGCAGTATTGGCGGCGCCGGGGAGCTGTTTTTT.

The chain is built from TRBV19 and TRBJ1-2; no definite D call. V lost 5 bases and J 5 bases, leaving 9 bases between the germline ends. The CDR3 has 12 amino acids. CDR1 is LNHDA, CDR2 SQIVND, per germline (reference sequence). CDR3 in DNA: TGTGCCAGTAGTGTTACAGAATATGGCTACACCTTC. This codes for CASSVTEYGYTF.

This clonotype occurred many times. The V gene is TRBV12-3 or TRBV12-4, the J gene TRBJ2-7, with D perhaps matching TRBD2 (8 bases). This CDR3 region has 14 residues. V shed 7 bases and J shed 3 bases, with 16 bases lying between them. The CDR3 sequence: CASKGGGRRYEQYF. The DNA of the CDR3 is TGTGCCAGCAAAGGGGGCGGGAGGCGCTACGAGCAGTACTTC.

The chain combines TRBV6-4 with TRBJ2-3, with D possibly TRBD1 on 6 matching bases. Germline CDR1 and CDR2: MRHNA and SNTAGT. CDR3 size: 14 residues. Trimming removed 4 bases at V and 5 bases at J, with 13 bases between. The CDR3 reads CASSASGAGDTQYF. In DNA form, the CDR3 reads TGTGCCAGCAGTGCCTCAGGGGCGGGAGATACGCAGTATTTT.

This clonotype was detected a few times. The chain carries TRBV5-5 and TRBJ2-5; no definite D call. V lost 0 bases to trimming and J lost 2 bases, with 5 bases between them. Germline V gene data show CDR1 as SGHKS and CDR2 as YYEKEE (reference sequence). The CDR3 runs 13 residues. The CDR3 nucleotides read TGTGCCAGCAGCTTGGCAGCGCAAGAGACCCAGTACTTC. As protein: CASSLAAQETQYF.

This clonotype was seen more than once but under ten times. The rearrangement uses TRBV5-1 and TRBJ1-4, with TRBD1 as a possible D gene (5 bases). Germline CDR1 is SGHRS and CDR2 is YFSETQ. Trimming left V 4 bases short and J 5 bases short, with 9 bases between. This CDR3 has 13 residues. CDR3 loop: CASSRGANEKLFF. CDR3 in DNA: TGCGCCAGCAGCAGGGGAGCAAATGAAAAACTGTTTTTT. Together with reference TRBV5-1 and TRBJ1-4, the CDR3 gives the full variable domain: KAGVTQTPRYLIKTRGQQVTLSCSPISGHRSVSWYQQTPGQGLQFLFEYFSETQRNKGNFPGRFSGRQFSNSRSEMNVSTLELGDSALYLCASSRGANEKLFFGSGTQLSVL.

This clonotype was observed at least ten times. For the CDR3, the DNA is TGTGCCAGCAGCCACTCAGTCGGGACTAAGTTCTTC. The encoded protein is CASSHSVGTKFF. The V call is TRBV7-3, the J call TRBJ2-1, with 7 bases identical to TRBD2. This CDR3 contains 12 residues. J was trimmed by 14 bases and V by 5 bases; bases with no gene match: 9. Germline V gene data show CDR1 as SGHTA and CDR2 as FQGTGA.

The chain has TRBV6-1 and TRBJ1-5; D remains ambiguous. In germline, CDR1 is MNHNS, CDR2 SASEGT. This CDR3 has 14 residues. V was clipped by 4 bases and J by 0 bases, with 7 bases between them. The CDR3 sequence: CASSGQFSNQPQHF. The CDR3 DNA is TGTGCCAGCAGTGGGCAGTTTAGCAATCAGCCCCAGCATTTT.

This clonotype was recorded a few times. The chain is built from TRBV12-3 or TRBV12-4 and TRBJ2-1, with a weak D call TRBD2 (5 bases). V shed 7 bases and J shed 7 bases, with 8 bases lying between them. There are 11 residues in the CDR3. The CDR3 nucleotides are TGTGCCAGCACGCCGGGGAATGAGCAGTTCTTC. Its translation is CASTPGNEQFF.

A note on this clonotype: It may be a read error: a sequence one base away is much more abundant. The J gene is TRBJ2-3, the V gene TRBV6-1, with D perhaps matching TRBD1 (6 bases). V lost 6 bases to trimming and J lost 1 base, with 11 bases between them. Germline-derived CDR1 and CDR2 are MNHNS and SASEGT. The CDR3 consists of 14 residues. In nucleotides, the CDR3 is TGTGCCAGCAGCCCCGGACAGCGCACAGATACGCAGTATTTT. This sequence encodes CASSPGQRTDTQYF.

This clonotype was recorded a few times. This chain links TRBV5-1 with TRBJ2-6; D call uncertain. The V gene's germline CDR1 is SGHRS and CDR2 YFSETQ. This CDR3 comprises 17 residues. V was cut by 2 bases and J by 4 bases, with 16 bases left in between. The CDR3 is CASSLPTQSSGANVLTF. CDR3 coding DNA: TGCGCCAGCAGCTTACCTACACAGAGTTCAGGGGCCAACGTCCTGACTTTC.

This chain joins TRBV24-1 and TRBJ2-5, with D tentatively TRBD2 (7 bases). The CDR3 runs 13 residues. The V end was cut by 9 bases, the J end by 5 bases, with 15 bases between. Germline values: CDR1 KGHDR, CDR2 SFDVKD. The CDR3 DNA is TGTGCCACCGGGGGGGGCGGGCAGGAGACCCAGTACTTC. This sequence encodes CATGGGGQETQYF.

The rearrangement uses TRBV18 and TRBJ2-2; D is undetermined. Germline-derived CDR1 and CDR2 are KGHSH and LQKENI. The CDR3 has 14 amino acids. Trimming removed 4 bases from V and 5 bases from J, with 11 bases in between. The CDR3 region is CASSRAQETGELFF. The CDR3 DNA reads TGTGCCAGCTCACGAGCTCAGGAAACCGGGGAGCTGTTTTTT. The full variable domain, in which reference TRBV18 and TRBJ2-2 provide the parts outside the CDR3, is NAGVMQNPRHLVRRRGQEARLRCSPMKGHSHVYWYRQLPEEGLKFMVYLQKENIIDESGMPKERFSAEFPKEGPSILRIQQVVRGDSAAYFCASSRAQETGELFFGEGSRLTVL.

This chain uses TRBV29-1 with TRBJ2-1, with 9 bases fitting TRBD2. The CDR3 has 14 amino acids. Germline V gives CDR1 SQVTM, CDR2 ANQGSEA. After removal of 6 bases from V and 7 bases from J, the junction contained 10 bases not matched to a gene. Written as DNA, the CDR3 is TGCAGCGTAAAGGGCGGGAGGGCCGGTAATGAGCAGTTCTTC. Protein sequence: CSVKGGRAGNEQFF.

This clonotype occurred a few times. The genes are TRBV7-9 and TRBJ2-7; D not certain. The germline CDR1 and CDR2 sequences are SEHNR and FQNEAQ (reference sequence). CDR3 size: 13 residues. With 1 base removed from V and 7 bases from J, the gap between germline ends came to 11 bases. The CDR3 DNA reads as TGTGCCAGCAGCTTAGGTTCCCGGGTTGAGCAGTACTTC. Residues: CASSLGSRVEQYF.

A few counts support this clonotype. V gene TRBV18 combines with J gene TRBJ2-7; D is perhaps TRBD2 (5 bases). The CDR3 is 13 amino acids. The V gene's germline CDR1 is KGHSH and CDR2 LQKENI. V was cut by 9 bases and J by 6 bases, with 18 bases left in between. CDR3 sequence (DNA): TGTGCCAGTTCGGGAATCGACCCCTCCGAGCAGTACTTC. It encodes CASSGIDPSEQYF.

The table lists this clonotype with a few counts. The chain carries TRBV18 and TRBJ1-3; D gene ambiguous. V was cut by 8 bases and J by 4 bases, with 6 bases left in between. The germline V gene encodes CDR1 KGHSH and CDR2 LQKENI. This CDR3 has 11 amino acids. The CDR3 DNA is TGTGCCAGCGTGGAGGGAAACACCATATATTTT. It specifies CASVEGNTIYF.

This clonotype has a count of ten or more. This CDR3 reads CASSAGQDYTGELFF. The CDR3 region has the DNA TGTGCCAGCAGCGCGGGACAGGACTACACCGGGGAGCTGTTTTTT. The chain couples TRBV7-6 to TRBJ2-2; 8 bases are a match to TRBD1. The J segment lost 3 bases and the V segment lost 5 bases, leaving 5 bases of the junction unmatched. The CDR3 runs 15 residues. In germline, CDR1 is SGHVS, CDR2 FNYEAQ.

The V and J genes are TRBV6-5 and TRBJ2-5; TRBD2 matches 7 bases. Per the germline V gene, CDR1 is MNHEY and CDR2 is SVGAGI. V dropped 0 bases and J dropped 5; count of bases not matched to a gene: 12. This CDR3 spans 17 amino acids. The CDR3 protein is CASSYSTSGGGGETQYF. CDR3 DNA sequence: TGTGCCAGCAGTTACTCGACTTCGGGGGGAGGTGGTGAGACCCAGTACTTC.

This clonotype appeared a few times. The chain employs TRBV20-1 and TRBJ2-2; 7 bases align to TRBD2. V was clipped by 0 bases and J by 1 base; unmatched bases: 5. Germline CDR1 and CDR2: DFQATT and SNEGSKA (reference sequence). This CDR3 comprises 16 residues. This CDR3 is CSARDPGGLNTGELFF. CDR3 coding DNA: TGCAGTGCTAGAGATCCGGGGGGACTGAACACCGGGGAGCTGTTTTTT.

In this sample, this clonotype turned up a few times. The V gene is TRBV20-1, the J gene TRBJ2-5, with a weak D call TRBD2 (5 bases). The CDR3 sequence is 15 residues long. Germline values: CDR1 DFQATT, CDR2 SNEGSKA (reference sequence). V was trimmed by 5 bases and J by 3 bases, leaving 19 bases between them. As DNA, the CDR3 is TGCAGTGCTGTATCGCCCGGGGTTGGGAAAGAGACCCAGTACTTC. Protein: CSAVSPGVGKETQYF.

Many counts were recorded for this clonotype. The genes are TRBV9 and TRBJ2-3, with D hard to call. Germline V gives CDR1 SGDLS, CDR2 YYNGEE. This CDR3 comprises 16 residues. V lost 0 bases and J 4 bases, leaving 15 bases between the germline ends. CDR3: CASSVGLRPKADTQYF. The DNA of the CDR3 is TGTGCCAGCAGCGTAGGTTTGCGGCCCAAGGCAGATACGCAGTATTTT.

A few counts support this clonotype. The rearrangement joins TRBV20-1 to TRBJ2-2; a weak D match, TRBD2 (6 bases). This CDR3 has 13 amino acids. The V gene's germline CDR1 is DFQATT and CDR2 SNEGSKA (reference sequence). V lost 1 base, J lost 5 bases, and 8 bases lay in between. In nucleotides, the CDR3 is TGCAGTGCTAGAGTAGGGAGGACCGGGGAGCTGTTTTTT. Residues: CSARVGRTGELFF.

The chain is built from TRBV6-2 or TRBV6-3 and TRBJ2-1, with 7 nucleotides matching TRBD1. With V trimmed by 2 bases and J by 7 bases, 11 bases remained unmatched. The CDR3 is 16 amino acids. Germline V gene sequence: CDR1 MNHEY, CDR2 SVGEGT. CDR3 DNA: TGTGCCAGCAGTTACGACGGGACAGCGTTATCAAATGAGCAGTTCTTC. Its protein is CASSYDGTALSNEQFF.

This clonotype appeared many times. The chain links TRBV5-1 to TRBJ2-5; D is unclear. The germline V gene encodes CDR1 SGHRS and CDR2 YFSETQ. V lost 3 bases and J 0 bases, leaving 12 bases between the germline ends. CDR3 length: 15 amino acids. The CDR3 here is CASSSRHRDQETQYF. The DNA of the CDR3 is TGCGCCAGCAGCTCCAGACACAGAGACCAAGAGACCCAGTACTTC. Together with reference TRBV5-1 and TRBJ2-5, the CDR3 gives the full variable domain: KAGVTQTPRYLIKTRGQQVTLSCSPISGHRSVSWYQQTPGQGLQFLFEYFSETQRNKGNFPGRFSGRQFSNSRSEMNVSTLELGDSALYLCASSSRHRDQETQYFGPGTRLLVL.

This clonotype came up a few times. This chain connects TRBV29-1 to TRBJ2-1; the match to TRBD1 covers 10 bases. Germline V gene data show CDR1 as SQVTM and CDR2 as ANQGSEA. This CDR3 is 15 amino acids long. V lost 7 bases and J lost 0; bases outside the gene matches: 6. The CDR3 sequence is CSALGQGSSYNEQFF. In nucleotides, the CDR3 is TGCAGCGCCCTGGGACAGGGGAGCTCCTACAATGAGCAGTTCTTC.

Details on this clonotype: An end of the junction differs from the germline gene, which may be a read error. This rearrangement joins TRBV4-1 to TRBJ2-5, with 8 bases fitting TRBD2. CDR1 MGHRA and CDR2 YSYEKL come from the germline V gene. The CDR3 has 16 amino acids. In DNA form, the CDR3 reads TGCGACAGCAGCCAAGATTCAGGACTAGCATCGGAGACCCAGTACTTC. Protein sequence: CDSSQDSGLASETQYF.